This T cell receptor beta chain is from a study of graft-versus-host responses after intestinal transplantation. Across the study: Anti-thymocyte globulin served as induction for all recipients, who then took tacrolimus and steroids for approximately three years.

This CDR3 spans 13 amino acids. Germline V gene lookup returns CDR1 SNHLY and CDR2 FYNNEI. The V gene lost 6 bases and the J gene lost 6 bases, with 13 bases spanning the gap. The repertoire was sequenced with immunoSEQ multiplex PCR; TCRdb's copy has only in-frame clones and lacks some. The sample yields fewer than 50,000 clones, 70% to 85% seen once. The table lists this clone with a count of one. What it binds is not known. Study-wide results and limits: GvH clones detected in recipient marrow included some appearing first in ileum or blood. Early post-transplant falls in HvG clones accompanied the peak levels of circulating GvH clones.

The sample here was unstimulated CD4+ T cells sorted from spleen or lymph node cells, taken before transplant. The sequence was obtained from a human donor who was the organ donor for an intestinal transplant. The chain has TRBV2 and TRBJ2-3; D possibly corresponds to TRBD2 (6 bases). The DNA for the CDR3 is TGTGCCAGCAGAGGAGGGCCGATGGATACGCAGTATTTT. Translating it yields CASRGGPMDTQYF.